This T cell receptor (beta chain) was sequenced for a study of cytomegalovirus exposure and HLA in healthy donors. Overall study results and limits: Most observed TCR sequences were rare, whereas some public TCRs were detected in many donors. Reportedly, diagnosis of cytomegalovirus status by the classifier showed high specificity and sensitivity. Later, an analysis found that TCR clusters from the first cohort tended to co-occur in the roughly 130 validation repertoires.

Some clones are missing from TCRdb's copy, which holds only in-frame ones; the method was immunoSEQ multiplex PCR. Seen here are around 61,000 clones, more than 80% observed once, and the top ten hold 0.95% to 1.3%. The donors were in the 120-subject validation cohort, distinct from the roughly 700-subject first cohort. This CDR3 comprises 16 residues. Germline assignment: CDR1 LNHNV and CDR2 YYDKDF (reference sequence). Trimming cost V 3 bases and J 6 bases; bases outside gene matches: 7. This clone was picked up one time. Its cognate antigen is unknown. Sequencing was performed on PBMCs. J is TRBJ2-1 and V is TRBV15; 11 nucleotides align to TRBD2. The clonotype was recovered from a man between 18 and 35 years old in good health and CMV-seronegative. The CDR3 DNA reads TGTGCCACCAGCAGGGTACTAGCGGGAGTAACCAATGAGCAGTTCTTC. Protein product: CATSRVLAGVTNEQFF.